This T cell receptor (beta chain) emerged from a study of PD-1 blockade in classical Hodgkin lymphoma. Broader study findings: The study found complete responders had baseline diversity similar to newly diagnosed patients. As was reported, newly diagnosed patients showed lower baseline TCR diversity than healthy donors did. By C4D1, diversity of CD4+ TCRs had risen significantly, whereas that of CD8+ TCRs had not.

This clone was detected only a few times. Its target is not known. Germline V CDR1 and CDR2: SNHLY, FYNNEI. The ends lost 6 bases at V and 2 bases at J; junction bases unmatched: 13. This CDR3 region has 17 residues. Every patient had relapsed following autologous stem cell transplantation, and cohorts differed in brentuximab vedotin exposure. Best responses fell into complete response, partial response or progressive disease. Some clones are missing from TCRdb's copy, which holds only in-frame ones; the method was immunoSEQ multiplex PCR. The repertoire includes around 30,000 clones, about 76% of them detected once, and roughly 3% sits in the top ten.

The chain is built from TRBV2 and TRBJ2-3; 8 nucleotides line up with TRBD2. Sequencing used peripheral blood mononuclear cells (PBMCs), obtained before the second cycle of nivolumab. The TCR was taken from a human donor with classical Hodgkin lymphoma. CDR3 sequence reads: CASSKDREGGFTDTQYF. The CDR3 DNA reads TGTGCCAGCAGCAAGGACCGGGAGGGGGGTTTCACAGATACGCAGTATTTT.